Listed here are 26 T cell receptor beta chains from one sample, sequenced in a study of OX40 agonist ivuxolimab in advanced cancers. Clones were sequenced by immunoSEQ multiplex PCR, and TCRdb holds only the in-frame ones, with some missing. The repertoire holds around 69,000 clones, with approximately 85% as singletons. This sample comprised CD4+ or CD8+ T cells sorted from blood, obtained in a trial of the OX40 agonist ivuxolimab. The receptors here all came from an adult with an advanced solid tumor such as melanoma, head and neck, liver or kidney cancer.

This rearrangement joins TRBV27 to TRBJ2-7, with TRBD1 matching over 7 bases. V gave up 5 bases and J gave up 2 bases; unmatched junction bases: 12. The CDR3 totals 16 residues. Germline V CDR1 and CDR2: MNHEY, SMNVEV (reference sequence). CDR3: CASSPIGGRGTYEQYF. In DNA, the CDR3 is TGTGCCAGCAGTCCGATAGGGGGCAGGGGGACCTACGAGCAGTACTTC.

This CDR3 is CASKGDGYNSPLHF. The CDR3 nucleotides read TGTGCCAGCAAAGGCGATGGCTATAATTCACCCCTCCACTTT. The chain couples TRBV6-5 to TRBJ1-6; D remains unclear. The CDR3 loop spans 14 amino acids. Trimming pared 7 bases from V and 3 bases from J, leaving 10 bases between. Germline V gene lookup returns CDR1 MNHEY and CDR2 SVGAGI.

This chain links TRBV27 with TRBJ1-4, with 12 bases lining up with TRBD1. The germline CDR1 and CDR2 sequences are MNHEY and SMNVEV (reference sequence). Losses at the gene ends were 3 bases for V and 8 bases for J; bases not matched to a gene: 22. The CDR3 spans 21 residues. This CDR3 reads CASSLRFYLGQGAKRREKLFF. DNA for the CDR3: TGTGCCAGCAGTTTGCGTTTTTATTTGGGACAGGGGGCCAAAAGGCGGGAAAAACTGTTTTTT.

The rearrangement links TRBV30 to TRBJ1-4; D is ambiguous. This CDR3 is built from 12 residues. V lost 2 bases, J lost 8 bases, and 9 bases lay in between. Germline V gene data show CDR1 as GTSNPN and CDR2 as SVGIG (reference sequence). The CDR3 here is CAWSLRSEKLFF. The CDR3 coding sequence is TGTGCCTGGAGTTTGAGGTCCGAAAAACTGTTTTTT. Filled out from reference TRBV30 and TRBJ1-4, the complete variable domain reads SQTIHQWPATLVQPVGSPLSLECTVEGTSNPNLYWYRQAAGRGLQLLFYSVGIGQISSEVPQNLSASRPQDRQFILSSKKLLLSDSGFYLCAWSLRSEKLFFGSGTQLSVL.

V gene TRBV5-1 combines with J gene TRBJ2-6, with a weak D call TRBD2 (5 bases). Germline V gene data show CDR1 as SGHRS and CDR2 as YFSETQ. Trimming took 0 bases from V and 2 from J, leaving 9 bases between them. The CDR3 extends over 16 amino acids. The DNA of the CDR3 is TGCGCCAGCAGCTTGGCCGCGGGCCCTGGGGCCAACGTCCTGACTTTC. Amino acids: CASSLAAGPGANVLTF.

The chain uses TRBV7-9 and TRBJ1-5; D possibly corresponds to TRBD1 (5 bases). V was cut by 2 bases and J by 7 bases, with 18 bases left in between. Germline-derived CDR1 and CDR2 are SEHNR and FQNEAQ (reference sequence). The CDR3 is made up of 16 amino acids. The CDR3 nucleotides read TGTGCCAGCAGCTTAACCGGGACTTCCCAAACGCAGCCCCAGCATTTT. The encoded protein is CASSLTGTSQTQPQHF.

CDR3 sequence reads: CASSLAPSREWDYGYTF. CDR3 bases: TGTGCCAGCAGCTTGGCCCCGAGCAGGGAATGGGACTATGGCTACACCTTC. This chain joins TRBV5-4 and TRBJ1-2, with a possible D match to TRBD1 (5 bases). V was shortened by 0 bases and J by 3 bases, with 18 bases between the two germline ends. The CDR3 totals 17 residues. Germline V lookup: CDR1 SGHNT, CDR2 YYREEE (reference sequence).

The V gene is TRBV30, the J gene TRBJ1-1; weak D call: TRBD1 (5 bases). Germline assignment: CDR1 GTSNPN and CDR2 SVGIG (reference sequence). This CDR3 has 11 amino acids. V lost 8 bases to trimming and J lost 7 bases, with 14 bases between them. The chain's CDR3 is CALGQGDEAFF. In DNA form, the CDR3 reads TGTGCCCTTGGGCAGGGCGATGAAGCTTTCTTT. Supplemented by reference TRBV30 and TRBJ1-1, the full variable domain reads SQTIHQWPATLVQPVGSPLSLECTVEGTSNPNLYWYRQAAGRGLQLLFYSVGIGQISSEVPQNLSASRPQDRQFILSSKKLLLSDSGFYLCALGQGDEAFFGQGTRLTVV.

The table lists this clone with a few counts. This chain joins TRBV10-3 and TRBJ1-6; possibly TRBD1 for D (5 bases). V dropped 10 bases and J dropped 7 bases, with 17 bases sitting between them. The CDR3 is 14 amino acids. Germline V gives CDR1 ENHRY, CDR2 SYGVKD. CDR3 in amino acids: CATAEQEANSPLHF. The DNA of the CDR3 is TGTGCCACAGCCGAACAGGAAGCCAATTCACCCCTCCACTTT.

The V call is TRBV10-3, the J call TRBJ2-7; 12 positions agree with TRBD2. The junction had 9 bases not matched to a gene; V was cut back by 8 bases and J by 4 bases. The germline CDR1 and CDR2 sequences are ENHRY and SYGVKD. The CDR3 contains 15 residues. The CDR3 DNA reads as TGTGCCATCGGGCGACTAGCGGGAGCTCAGTACGAGCAGTACTTC. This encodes CAIGRLAGAQYEQYF.

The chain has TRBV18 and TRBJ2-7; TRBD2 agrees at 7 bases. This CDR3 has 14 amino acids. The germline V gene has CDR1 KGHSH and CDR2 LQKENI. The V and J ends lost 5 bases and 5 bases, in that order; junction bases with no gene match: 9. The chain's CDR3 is CASSTSGTVNEQYF. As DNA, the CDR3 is TGTGCCAGCTCAACAAGCGGGACGGTCAACGAGCAGTACTTC.

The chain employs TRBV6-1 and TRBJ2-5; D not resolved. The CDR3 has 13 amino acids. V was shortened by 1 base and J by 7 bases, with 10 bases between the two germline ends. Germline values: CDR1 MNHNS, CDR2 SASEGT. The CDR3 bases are TGTGCCAGCAGTGAAGGGGTGGAGCGGACCCAGTACTTC. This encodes CASSEGVERTQYF.

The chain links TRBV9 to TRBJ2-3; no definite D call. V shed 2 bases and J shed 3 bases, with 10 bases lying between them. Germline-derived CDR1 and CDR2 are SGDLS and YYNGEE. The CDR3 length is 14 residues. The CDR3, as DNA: TGTGCCAGCAGCGTTGCGATAGCAACAGATACGCAGTATTTT. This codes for CASSVAIATDTQYF.

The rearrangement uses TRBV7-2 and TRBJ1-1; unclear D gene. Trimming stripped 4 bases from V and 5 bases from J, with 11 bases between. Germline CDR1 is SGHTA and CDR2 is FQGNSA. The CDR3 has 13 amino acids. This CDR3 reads CASSSKEGTEAFF. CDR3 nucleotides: TGTGCCAGCAGCTCAAAGGAGGGAACTGAAGCTTTCTTT.

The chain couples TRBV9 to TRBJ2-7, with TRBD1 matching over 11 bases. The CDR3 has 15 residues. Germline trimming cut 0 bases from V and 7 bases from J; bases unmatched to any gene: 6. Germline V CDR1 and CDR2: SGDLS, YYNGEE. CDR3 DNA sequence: TGTGCCAGCAGCGTAGGGACAGGGGGCTCCGGAGAGCAGTACTTC. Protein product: CASSVGTGGSGEQYF. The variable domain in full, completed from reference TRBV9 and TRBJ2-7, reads DSGVTQTPKHLITATGQRVTLRCSPRSGDLSVYWYQQSLDQGLQFLIQYYNGEERAKGNILERFSAQQFPDLHSELNLSSLELGDSALYFCASSVGTGGSGEQYFGPGTRLTVT.

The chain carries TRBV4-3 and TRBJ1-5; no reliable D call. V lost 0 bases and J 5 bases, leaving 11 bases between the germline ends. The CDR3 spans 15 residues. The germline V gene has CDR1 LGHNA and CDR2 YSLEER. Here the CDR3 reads CASSQELNSYQPQHF. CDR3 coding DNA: TGCGCCAGCAGCCAAGAATTGAACAGTTATCAGCCCCAGCATTTT.

Here the CDR3 DNA reads TGTGCCAGCAGCTGGGCCTCGGGACTAGCGGGAGGGCGGAATGAGCAGTTCTTC. Its translation: CASSWASGLAGGRNEQFF. The J gene is TRBJ2-1, the V gene TRBV13; 16 bases fit TRBD2. Germline V lookup: CDR1 PRHDT, CDR2 FYEKMQ (reference sequence). Trimming removed 4 bases from V and 7 bases from J; junction bases left unmatched: 10. CDR3 length: 18 residues. Complete variable domain (other parts from reference TRBV13 and TRBJ2-1): AAGVIQSPRHLIKEKRETATLKCYPIPRHDTVYWYQQGPGQDPQFLISFYEKMQSDKGSIPDRFSAQQFSDYHSELNMSSLELGDSALYFCASSWASGLAGGRNEQFFGPGTRLTVL.

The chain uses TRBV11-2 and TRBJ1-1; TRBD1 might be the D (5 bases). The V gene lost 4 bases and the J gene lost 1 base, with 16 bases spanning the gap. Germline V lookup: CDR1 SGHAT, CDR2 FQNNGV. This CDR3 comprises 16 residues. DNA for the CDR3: TGTGCCAGCAGCTCCTTGACGGGACCGAAGAACACTGAAGCTTTCTTT. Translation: CASSSLTGPKNTEAFF. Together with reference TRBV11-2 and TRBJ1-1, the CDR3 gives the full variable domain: EAGVAQSPRYKIIEKRQSVAFWCNPISGHATLYWYQQILGQGPKLLIQFQNNGVVDDSQLPKDRFSAERLKGVDSTLKIQPAKLEDSAVYLCASSSLTGPKNTEAFFGQGTRLTVV.

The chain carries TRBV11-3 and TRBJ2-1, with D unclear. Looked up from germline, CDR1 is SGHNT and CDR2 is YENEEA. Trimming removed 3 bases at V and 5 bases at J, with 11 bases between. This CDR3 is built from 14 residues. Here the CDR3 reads CASSFMYTDNEQFF. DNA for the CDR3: TGTGCCAGCAGCTTCATGTACACCGACAATGAGCAGTTCTTC.

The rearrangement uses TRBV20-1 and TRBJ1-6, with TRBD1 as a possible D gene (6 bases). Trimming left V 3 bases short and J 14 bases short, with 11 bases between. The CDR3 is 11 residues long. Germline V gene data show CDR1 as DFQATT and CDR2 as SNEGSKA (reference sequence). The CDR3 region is CSAREDRTLHF. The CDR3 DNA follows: TGCAGTGCTAGGGAAGACAGGACCCTCCACTTT.

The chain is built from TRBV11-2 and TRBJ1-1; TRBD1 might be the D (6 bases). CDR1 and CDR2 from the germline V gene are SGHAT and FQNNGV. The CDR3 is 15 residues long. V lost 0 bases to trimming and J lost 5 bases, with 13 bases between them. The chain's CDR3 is CASSLEPGAGTEAFF. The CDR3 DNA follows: TGTGCCAGCAGCTTAGAACCGGGGGCCGGGACTGAAGCTTTCTTT.

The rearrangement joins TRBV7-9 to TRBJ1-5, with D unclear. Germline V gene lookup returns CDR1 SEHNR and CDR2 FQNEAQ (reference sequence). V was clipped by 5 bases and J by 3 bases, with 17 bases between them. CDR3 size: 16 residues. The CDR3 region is CASSLIGKGDNQPQHF. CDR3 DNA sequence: TGTGCCAGCAGCCTTATTGGTAAGGGAGACAATCAGCCCCAGCATTTT.

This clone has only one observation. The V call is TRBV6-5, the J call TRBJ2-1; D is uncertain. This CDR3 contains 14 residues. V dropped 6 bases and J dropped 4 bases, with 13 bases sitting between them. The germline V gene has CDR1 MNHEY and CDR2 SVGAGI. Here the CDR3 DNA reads TGTGCCAGCAGCCGTGGCTTTACGTACAATGAGCAGTTCTTC. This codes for CASSRGFTYNEQFF.

The CDR3: CASSMPPQGRGYTF. CDR3 in DNA: TGTGCCAGTAGTATGCCCCCTCAAGGCCGGGGCTACACCTTC. This sequence joins TRBV19 and TRBJ1-2; D unclear. The germline V gene encodes CDR1 LNHDA and CDR2 SQIVND (reference sequence). The CDR3 is 14 amino acids. V lost 3 bases and J lost 8, with 16 bases in between.

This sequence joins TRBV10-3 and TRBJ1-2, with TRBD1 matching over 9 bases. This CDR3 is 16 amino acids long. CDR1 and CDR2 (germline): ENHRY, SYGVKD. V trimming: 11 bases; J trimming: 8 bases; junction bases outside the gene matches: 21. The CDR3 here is CASEPGQGSSMDGYTF. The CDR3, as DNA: TGTGCCTCGGAGCCGGGACAGGGTTCCTCTATGGACGGCTACACCTTC.

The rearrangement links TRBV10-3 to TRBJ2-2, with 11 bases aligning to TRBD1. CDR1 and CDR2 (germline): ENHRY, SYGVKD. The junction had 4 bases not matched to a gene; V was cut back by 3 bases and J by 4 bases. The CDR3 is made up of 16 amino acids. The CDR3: CAISERGQGGTGELFF. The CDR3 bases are TGTGCCATCAGTGAAAGGGGACAGGGGGGCACCGGGGAGCTGTTTTTT.